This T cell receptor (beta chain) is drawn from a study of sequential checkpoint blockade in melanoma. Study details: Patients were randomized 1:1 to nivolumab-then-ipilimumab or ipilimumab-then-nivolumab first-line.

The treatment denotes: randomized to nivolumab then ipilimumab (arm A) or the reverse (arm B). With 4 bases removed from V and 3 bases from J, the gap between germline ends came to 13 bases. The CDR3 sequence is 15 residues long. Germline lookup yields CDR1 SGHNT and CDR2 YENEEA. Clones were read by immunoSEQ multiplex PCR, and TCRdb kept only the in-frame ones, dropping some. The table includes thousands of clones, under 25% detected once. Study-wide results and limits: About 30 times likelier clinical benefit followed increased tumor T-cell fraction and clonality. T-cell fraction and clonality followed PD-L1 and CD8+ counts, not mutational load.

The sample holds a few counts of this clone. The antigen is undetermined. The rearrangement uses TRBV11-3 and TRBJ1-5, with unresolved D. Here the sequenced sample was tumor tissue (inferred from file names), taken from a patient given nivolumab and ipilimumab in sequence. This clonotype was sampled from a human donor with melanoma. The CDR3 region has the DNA TGTGCCAGCAGCTCATGGACCGTAATCAATCAGCCCCAGCATTTT. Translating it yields CASSSWTVINQPQHF.